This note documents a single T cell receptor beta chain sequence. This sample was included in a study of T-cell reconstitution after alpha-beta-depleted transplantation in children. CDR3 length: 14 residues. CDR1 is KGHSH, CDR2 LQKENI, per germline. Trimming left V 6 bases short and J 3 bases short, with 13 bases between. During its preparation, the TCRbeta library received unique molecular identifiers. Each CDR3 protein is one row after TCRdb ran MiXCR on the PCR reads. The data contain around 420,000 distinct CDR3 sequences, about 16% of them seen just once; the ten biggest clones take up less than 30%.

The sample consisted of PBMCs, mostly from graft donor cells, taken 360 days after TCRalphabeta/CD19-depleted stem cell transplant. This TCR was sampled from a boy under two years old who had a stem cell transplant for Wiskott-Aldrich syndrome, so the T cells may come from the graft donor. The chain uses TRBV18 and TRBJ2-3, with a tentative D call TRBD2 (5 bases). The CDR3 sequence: CASSTTPGTDTQYF. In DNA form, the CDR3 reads TGTGCCAGCTCGACCACCCCGGGGACAGATACGCAGTATTTT.